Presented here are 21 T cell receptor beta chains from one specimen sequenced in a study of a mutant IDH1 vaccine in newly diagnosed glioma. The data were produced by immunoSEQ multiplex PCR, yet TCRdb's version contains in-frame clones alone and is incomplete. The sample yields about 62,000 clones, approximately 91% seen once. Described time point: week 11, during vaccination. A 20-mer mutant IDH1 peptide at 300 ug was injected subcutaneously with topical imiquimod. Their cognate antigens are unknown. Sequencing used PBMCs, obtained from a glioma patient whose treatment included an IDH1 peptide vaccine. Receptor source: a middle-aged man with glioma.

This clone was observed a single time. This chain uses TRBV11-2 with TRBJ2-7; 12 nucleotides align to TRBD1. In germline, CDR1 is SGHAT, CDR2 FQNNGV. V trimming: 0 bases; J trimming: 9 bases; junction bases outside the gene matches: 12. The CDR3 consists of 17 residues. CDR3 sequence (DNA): TGTGCCAGCAGCTTAGATCGGGGACAGGGGGCTAATGGAGGGCAGTACGTC. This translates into CASSLDRGQGANGGQYV.

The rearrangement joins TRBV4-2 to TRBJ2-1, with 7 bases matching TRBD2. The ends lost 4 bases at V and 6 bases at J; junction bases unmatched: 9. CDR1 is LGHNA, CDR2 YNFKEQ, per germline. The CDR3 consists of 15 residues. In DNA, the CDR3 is TGTGCCAGCAGCCCCCGGGCGGGAGAACTCAATGAGCAGTTCTTC. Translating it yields CASSPRAGELNEQFF.

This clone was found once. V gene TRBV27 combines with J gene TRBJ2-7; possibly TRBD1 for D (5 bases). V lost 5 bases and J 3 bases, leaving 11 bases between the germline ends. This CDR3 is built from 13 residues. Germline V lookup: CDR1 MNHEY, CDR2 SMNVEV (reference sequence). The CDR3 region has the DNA TGTGCCAGCAGTATCGCAGGGAACTACGAGCAGTACTTC. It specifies CASSIAGNYEQYF.

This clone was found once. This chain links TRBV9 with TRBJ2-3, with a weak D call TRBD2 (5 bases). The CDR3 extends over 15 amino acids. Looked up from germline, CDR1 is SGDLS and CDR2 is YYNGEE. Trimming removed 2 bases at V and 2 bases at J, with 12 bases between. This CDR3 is CASSVTLDPTDTQYF. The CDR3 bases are TGTGCCAGCAGCGTGACACTAGACCCCACAGATACGCAGTATTTT.

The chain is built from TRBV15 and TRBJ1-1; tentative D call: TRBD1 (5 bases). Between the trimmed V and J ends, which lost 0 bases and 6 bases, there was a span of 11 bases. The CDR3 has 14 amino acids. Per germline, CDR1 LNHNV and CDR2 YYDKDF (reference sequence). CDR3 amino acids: CATSRDRGLAEAFF. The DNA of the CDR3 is TGTGCCACCAGCAGAGATCGGGGGTTGGCTGAAGCTTTCTTT.

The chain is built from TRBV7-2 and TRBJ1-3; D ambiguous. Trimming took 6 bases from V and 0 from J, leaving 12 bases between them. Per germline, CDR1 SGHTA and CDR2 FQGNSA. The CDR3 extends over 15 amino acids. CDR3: CASRPFMGSGNTIYF. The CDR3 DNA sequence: TGTGCCAGCAGGCCCTTCATGGGCTCTGGAAACACCATATATTTT.

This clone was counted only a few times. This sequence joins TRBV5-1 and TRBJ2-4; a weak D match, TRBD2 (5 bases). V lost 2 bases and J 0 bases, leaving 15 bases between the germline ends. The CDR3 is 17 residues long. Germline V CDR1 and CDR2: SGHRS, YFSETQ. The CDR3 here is CASSFGESLLAKNIQYF. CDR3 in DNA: TGCGCCAGCAGCTTTGGGGAGAGCCTTCTAGCCAAAAACATTCAGTACTTC.

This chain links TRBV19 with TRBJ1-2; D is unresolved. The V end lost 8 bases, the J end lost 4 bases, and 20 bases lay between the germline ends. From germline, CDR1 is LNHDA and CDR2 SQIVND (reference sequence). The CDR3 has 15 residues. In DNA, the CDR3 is TGTGCCAGTTCCCCCCGGGCGTCATGGGGCTATGGCTACACCTTC. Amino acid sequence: CASSPRASWGYGYTF.

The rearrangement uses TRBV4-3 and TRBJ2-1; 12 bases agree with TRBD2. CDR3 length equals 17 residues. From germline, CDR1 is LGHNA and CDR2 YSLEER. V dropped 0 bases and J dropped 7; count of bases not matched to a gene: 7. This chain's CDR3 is CASSQDTGLAGHNEQFF. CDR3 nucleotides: TGCGCCAGCAGCCAAGATACGGGACTAGCGGGTCATAATGAGCAGTTCTTC.

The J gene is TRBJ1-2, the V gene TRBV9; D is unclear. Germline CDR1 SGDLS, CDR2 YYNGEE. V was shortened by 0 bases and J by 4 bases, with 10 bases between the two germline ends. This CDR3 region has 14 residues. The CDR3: CASSVGMESYGYTF. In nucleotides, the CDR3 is TGTGCCAGCAGCGTAGGCATGGAATCCTATGGCTACACCTTC.

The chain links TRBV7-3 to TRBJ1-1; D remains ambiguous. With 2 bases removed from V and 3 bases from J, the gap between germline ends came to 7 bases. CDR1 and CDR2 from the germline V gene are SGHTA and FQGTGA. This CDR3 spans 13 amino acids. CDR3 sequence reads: CASSLHTDTEAFF. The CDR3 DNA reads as TGTGCCAGCAGCTTACATACGGACACTGAAGCTTTCTTT.

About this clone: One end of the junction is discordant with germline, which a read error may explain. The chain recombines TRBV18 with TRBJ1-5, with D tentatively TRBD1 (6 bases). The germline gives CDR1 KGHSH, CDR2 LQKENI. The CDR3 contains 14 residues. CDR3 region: CASSPQGPDQPQHF. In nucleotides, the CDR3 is TGTGCCAGCTCCCCACAGGGTCCGGATCAGCCCCAGCATTTT.

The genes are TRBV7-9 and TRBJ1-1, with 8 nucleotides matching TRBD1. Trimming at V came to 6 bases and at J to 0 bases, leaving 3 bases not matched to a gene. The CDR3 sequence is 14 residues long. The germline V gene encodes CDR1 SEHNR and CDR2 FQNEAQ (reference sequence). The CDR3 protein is CASRKDRVNTEAFF. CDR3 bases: TGTGCCAGCAGGAAGGACAGGGTGAACACTGAAGCTTTCTTT.

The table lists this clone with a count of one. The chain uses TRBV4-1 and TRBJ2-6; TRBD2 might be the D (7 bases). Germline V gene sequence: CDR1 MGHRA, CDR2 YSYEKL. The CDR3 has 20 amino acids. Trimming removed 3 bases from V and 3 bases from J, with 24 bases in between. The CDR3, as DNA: TGCGCCAGCAGCCACCCCAGGGCGGGGGCAGGGCGAAGTGGGGCCAACGTCCTGACTTTC. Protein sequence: CASSHPRAGAGRSGANVLTF.

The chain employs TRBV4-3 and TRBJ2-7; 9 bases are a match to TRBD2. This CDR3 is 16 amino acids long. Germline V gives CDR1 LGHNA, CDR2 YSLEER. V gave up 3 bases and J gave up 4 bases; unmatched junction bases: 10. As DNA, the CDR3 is TGCGCCAGCAGCCATGATTATAGCGGGAGAGGTTACGAGCAGTACTTC. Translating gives CASSHDYSGRGYEQYF.

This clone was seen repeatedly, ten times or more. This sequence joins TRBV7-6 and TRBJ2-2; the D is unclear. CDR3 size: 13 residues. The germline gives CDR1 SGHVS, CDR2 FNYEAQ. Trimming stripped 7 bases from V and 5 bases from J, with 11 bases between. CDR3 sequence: CASTLTSTGELFF. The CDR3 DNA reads TGTGCCAGCACCCTAACCAGTACCGGGGAGCTGTTTTTT.

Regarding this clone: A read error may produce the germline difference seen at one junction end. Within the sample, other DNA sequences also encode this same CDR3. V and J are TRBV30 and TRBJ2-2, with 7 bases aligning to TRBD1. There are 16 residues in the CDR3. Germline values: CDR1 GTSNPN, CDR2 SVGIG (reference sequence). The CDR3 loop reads CAWRRAEGAHTGELFF. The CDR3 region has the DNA TGTGCCTGGAGGAGGGCTGAGGGGGCCCACACTGGGGAGCTGTTTTTT.

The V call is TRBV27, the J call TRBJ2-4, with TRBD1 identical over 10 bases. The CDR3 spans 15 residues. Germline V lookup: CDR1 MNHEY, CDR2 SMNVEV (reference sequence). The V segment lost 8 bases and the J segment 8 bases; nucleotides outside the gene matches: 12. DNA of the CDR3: TGTGCCAGCGGTAGAGAACCGGGACAGGGGTACATTCAGTACTTC. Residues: CASGREPGQGYIQYF.

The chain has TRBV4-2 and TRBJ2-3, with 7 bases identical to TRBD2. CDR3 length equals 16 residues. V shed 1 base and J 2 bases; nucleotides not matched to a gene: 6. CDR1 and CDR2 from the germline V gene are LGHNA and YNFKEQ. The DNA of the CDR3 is TGTGCCAGCAGCCAAGGGGCTAGCGGATTCACAGATACGCAGTATTTT. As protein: CASSQGASGFTDTQYF.

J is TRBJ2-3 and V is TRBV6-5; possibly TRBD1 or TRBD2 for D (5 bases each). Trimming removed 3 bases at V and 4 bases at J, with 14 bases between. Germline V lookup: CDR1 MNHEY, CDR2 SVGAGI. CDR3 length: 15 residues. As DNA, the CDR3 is TGTGCCAGCAGTTATTTTGGGGGATGGGCAGATACGCAGTATTTT. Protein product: CASSYFGGWADTQYF.

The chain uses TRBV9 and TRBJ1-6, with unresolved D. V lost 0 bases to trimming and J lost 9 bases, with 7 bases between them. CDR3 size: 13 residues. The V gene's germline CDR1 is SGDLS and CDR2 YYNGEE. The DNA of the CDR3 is TGTGCCAGCAGCGTAGGGTGGAGTTCACCCCTCCACTTT. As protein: CASSVGWSSPLHF.